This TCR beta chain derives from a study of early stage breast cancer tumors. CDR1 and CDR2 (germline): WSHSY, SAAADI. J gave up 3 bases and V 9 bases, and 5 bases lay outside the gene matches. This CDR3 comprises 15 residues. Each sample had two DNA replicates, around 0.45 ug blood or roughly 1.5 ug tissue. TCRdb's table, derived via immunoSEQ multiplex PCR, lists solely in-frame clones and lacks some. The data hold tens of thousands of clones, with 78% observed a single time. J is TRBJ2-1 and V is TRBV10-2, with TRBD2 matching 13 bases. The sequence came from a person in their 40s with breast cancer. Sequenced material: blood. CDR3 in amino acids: CASGRTSGSYNEQFF. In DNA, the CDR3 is TGCGCCAGTGGCCGGACTAGCGGGAGCTACAATGAGCAGTTCTTC.